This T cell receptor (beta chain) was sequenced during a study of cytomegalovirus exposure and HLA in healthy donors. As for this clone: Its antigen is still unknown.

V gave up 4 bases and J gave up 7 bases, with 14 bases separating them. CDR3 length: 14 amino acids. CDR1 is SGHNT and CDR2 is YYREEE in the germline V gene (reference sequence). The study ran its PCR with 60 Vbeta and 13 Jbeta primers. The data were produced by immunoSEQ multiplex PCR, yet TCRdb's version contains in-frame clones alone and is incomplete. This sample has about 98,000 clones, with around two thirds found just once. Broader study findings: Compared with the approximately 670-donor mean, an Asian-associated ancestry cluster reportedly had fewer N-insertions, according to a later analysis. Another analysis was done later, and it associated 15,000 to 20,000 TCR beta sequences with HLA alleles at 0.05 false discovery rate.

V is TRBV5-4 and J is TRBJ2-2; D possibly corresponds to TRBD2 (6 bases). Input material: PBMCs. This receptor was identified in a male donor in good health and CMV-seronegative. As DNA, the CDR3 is TGTGCCAGCAGCGATGATGGGGGACTCGGGGAGCTGTTTTTT. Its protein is CASSDDGGLGELFF.